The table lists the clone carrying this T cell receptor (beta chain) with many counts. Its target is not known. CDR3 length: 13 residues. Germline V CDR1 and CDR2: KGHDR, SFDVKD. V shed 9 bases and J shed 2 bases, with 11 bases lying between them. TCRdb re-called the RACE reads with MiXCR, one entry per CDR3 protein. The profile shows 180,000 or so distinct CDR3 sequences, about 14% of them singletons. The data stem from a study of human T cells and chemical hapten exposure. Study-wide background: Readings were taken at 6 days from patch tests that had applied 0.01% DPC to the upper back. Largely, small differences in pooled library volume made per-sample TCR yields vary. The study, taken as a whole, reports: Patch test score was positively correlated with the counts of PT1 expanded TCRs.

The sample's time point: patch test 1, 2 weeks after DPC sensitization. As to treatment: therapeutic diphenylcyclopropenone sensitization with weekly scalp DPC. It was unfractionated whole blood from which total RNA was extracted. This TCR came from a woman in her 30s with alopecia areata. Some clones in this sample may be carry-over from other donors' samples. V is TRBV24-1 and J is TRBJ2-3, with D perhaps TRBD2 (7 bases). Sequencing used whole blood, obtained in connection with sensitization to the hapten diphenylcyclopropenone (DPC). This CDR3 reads CATSGGLTDTQYF. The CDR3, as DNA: TGTGCCACCTCGGGGGGCCTCACAGATACGCAGTATTTT.